This note documents a single TCR beta chain sequence. Each CDR3 protein is one row after TCRdb ran MiXCR on the 5' RACE reads. The data contain under 400,000 distinct CDR3 sequences, around 10% of them singletons. This specimen comes from a study of T cells after yellow fever vaccination. The CDR3 totals 15 residues. Trimming removed 7 bases at V and 0 bases at J, with 15 bases between. Germline loops: CDR1 SGHRS, CDR2 YFSETQ. This chain links TRBV5-1 with TRBJ2-3; weak D call: TRBD2 (6 bases). This clonotype was obtained from a man younger than 35 who received the YFV17D yellow fever vaccine. The sequences come from PBMCs, collected on the day of the first yellow fever vaccination. CDR3 sequence reads: CASSKSGTSTDTQYF. CDR3 sequence (DNA): TGCGCCAGCTCCAAGTCGGGGACTAGCACAGATACGCAGTATTTT.